This T cell receptor (beta chain) is drawn from a study of control samples from healthy donors and cancer patients. CDR1 is LGHNT and CDR2 is FRNRAP in the germline V gene. Trimming removed 1 base at V and 4 bases at J, with 9 bases between. CDR3 length: 14 amino acids. Profiling relied on immunoSEQ multiplex PCR, and the TCRdb table lists in-frame clones only, not all of them. This table has some 120,000 clones, around 89% appearing once. The chain couples TRBV12-5 to TRBJ2-3; D call uncertain. This clonotype originated in a woman aged 70-85 years in good health. The sequenced material came from blood. CDR3 amino acids: CASGLGIPPDTQYF. Here the CDR3 DNA reads TGTGCTAGTGGTTTGGGTATTCCTCCAGATACGCAGTATTTT.